This T cell receptor (beta chain) was obtained from a study of blood T cell repertoires in COVID-19. For the study at large: Donors in the United States, Italy and Spain gave samples during acute or convalescent COVID-19.

The table came from immunoSEQ multiplex PCR; TCRdb's copy has only in-frame clones and leaves some out. The sample includes 100,000 to 150,000 clones, approximately 85% of them seen just once. CDR1 is LNHDA and CDR2 is SQIVND in the germline V gene (reference sequence). The CDR3 length is 13 residues. The V segment lost 6 bases and the J segment 5 bases; nucleotides outside the gene matches: 5. The chain joins TRBV19 to TRBJ1-2; TRBD1 matches 8 bases. The receptor was isolated from a woman over 75 with COVID-19, enrolled during active disease. The sequenced material came from peripheral blood. In nucleotides, the CDR3 is TGTGCCAGTAGACCGGACAGGGTGTATGGCTACACCTTC. Translation gives CASRPDRVYGYTF.